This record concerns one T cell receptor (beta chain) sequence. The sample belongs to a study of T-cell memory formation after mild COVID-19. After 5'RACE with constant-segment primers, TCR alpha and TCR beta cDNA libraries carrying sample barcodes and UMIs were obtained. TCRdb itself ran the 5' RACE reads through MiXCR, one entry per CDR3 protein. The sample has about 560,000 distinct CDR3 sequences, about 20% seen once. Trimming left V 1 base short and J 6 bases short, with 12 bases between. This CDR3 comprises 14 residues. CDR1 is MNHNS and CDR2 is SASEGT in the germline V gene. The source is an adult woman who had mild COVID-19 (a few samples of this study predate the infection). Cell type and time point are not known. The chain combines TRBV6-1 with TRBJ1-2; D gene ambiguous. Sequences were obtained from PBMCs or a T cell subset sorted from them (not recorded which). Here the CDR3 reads CASSEGPRSNGYTF. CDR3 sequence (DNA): TGTGCCAGCAGTGAAGGGCCCAGAAGTAATGGCTACACCTTC.